The clone carrying this TCR beta chain has only one observation. The sample belongs to a study of T-cell memory formation after mild COVID-19. MiXCR, run by TCRdb on the 5' RACE reads, gives a single entry per CDR3 protein. The repertoire holds some 290,000 distinct CDR3 sequences, with about a sixth as singletons. The germline V gene has CDR1 LGHNT and CDR2 FRNRAP. V shed 6 bases and J 7 bases; nucleotides not matched to a gene: 18. This CDR3 is 18 amino acids long. The clonotype comes from a man aged 18-30 years who had mild COVID-19 (a few samples of this study predate the infection). Cell type and time point are not known. The J gene is TRBJ2-7, the V gene TRBV12-5, with 13 bases matching TRBD2. The sample taken for sequencing was PBMCs or a T cell subset sorted from them (not recorded which). This CDR3 is CASGPSGLAGDVRREQYF. The DNA of the CDR3 is TGTGCTAGTGGCCCCAGCGGACTAGCGGGGGACGTACGAAGGGAGCAGTACTTC. The full variable domain, in which reference TRBV12-5 and TRBJ2-7 provide the parts outside the CDR3, is DARVTQTPRHKVTEMGQEVTMRCQPILGHNTVFWYRQTMMQGLELLAYFRNRAPLDDSGMPKDRFSAEMPDATLATLKIQPSEPRDSAVYFCASGPSGLAGDVRREQYFGPGTRLTVT.